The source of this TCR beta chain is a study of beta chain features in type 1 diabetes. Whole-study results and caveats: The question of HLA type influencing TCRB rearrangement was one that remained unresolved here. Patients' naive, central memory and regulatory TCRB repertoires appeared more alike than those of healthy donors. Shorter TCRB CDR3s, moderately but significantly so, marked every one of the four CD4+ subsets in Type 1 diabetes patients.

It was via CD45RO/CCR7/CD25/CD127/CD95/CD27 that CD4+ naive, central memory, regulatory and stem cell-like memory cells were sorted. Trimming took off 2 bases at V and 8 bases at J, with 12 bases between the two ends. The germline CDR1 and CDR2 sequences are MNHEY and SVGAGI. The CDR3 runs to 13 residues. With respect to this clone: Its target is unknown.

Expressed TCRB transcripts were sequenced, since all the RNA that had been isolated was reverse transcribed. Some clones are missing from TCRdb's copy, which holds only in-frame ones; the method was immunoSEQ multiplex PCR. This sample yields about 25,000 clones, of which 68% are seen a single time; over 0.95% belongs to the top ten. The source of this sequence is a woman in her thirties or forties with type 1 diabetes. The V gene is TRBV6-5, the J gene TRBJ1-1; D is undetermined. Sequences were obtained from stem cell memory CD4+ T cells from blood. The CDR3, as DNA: TGTGCCAGCAGTTACGTAGGAGTTCGAGAAGCTTTCTTT. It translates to CASSYVGVREAFF.